This TCR beta chain originates from a study of blood T cell repertoires in COVID-19. At the level of the study: T cells, B-cell-depleted T cells, or PBMCs provided the cDNA or gDNA that served as material.

The assay was immunoSEQ multiplex PCR, and TCRdb's table has in-frame clones only and misses some. The sample records under 200,000 clones, roughly nine tenths being singletons. Germline V gives CDR1 MNHEY, CDR2 SVGAGI. The CDR3 length is 14 residues. V was clipped by 5 bases and J by 0 bases; unmatched bases: 4. The specimen sequenced was peripheral blood. The receptor was isolated from a woman between 70 and 85 years old with acute or convalescent COVID-19. The rearrangement links TRBV6-5 to TRBJ2-7; TRBD1 agrees at 7 bases. CDR3 DNA sequence: TGTGCCAGCAGTATGACAGGGAGCTCCTACGAGCAGTACTTC. It encodes CASSMTGSSYEQYF.